These T cell receptor beta chains were read from a single sample in a study of T cell repertoires in cytomegalovirus infection. TCRdb fed the reads into MiXCR, producing one record per CDR3 protein. The repertoire holds some 680,000 distinct CDR3 sequences, with 35% as singletons. Sample: PBMCs. The receptors were sampled from a human donor in good health (CMV status not recorded). Some clones in this sample may be carry-over from other donors' samples. CDR3s include the opening cysteine and the closing phenylalanine or tryptophan. The D gene is left open where the match is weak. The listing skips clone size in some rows; elsewhere it reads once, few, many or a size class.

v_call: TRBV7-2; j_call: TRBJ2-1; clone_size: .; d_call: .; cdr3_aa: CASRGLLAYNEQFF; cdr3_nt: TGTGCCAGCAGAGGTCTACTTGCCTACAATGAGCAGTTCTTC
v_call: TRBV29-1; j_call: TRBJ1-1; clone_size: .; d_call: TRBD1; cdr3_aa: CSAQPPGQGRFTEAFF; cdr3_nt: TGCAGCGCACAACCTCCGGGACAGGGAAGGTTCACTGAAGCTTTCTTT
v_call: TRBV20-1; j_call: TRBJ1-2; clone_size: .; d_call: TRBD1; cdr3_aa: CSASPGGYYGYTF; cdr3_nt: TGCAGTGCTAGCCCAGGGGGATACTATGGCTACACCTTC
v_call: TRBV28; j_call: TRBJ2-5; clone_size: few; d_call: TRBD1; cdr3_aa: CASSSGTGDLETQYF; cdr3_nt: TGTGCCAGCAGCTCCGGGACAGGGGATTTGGAGACCCAGTACTTC
v_call: TRBV4-1; j_call: TRBJ1-1; clone_size: few; d_call: .; cdr3_aa: CASSQTTQRHLFAEAFF; cdr3_nt: TGCGCCAGCAGCCAAACCACCCAACGACATCTGTTCGCTGAAGCTTTCTTT
v_call: TRBV5-5; j_call: TRBJ2-1; clone_size: .; d_call: TRBD2; cdr3_aa: CASRLSLGGSYNEQFF; cdr3_nt: TGTGCCAGCAGGCTATCTTTGGGGGGGTCCTACAATGAGCAGTTCTTC
v_call: TRBV19; j_call: TRBJ1-2; clone_size: .; d_call: .; cdr3_aa: CASSIVGSNYGYTF; cdr3_nt: TGTGCCAGTAGTATTGTTGGGAGTAACTATGGCTACACCTTC
v_call: TRBV24-1; j_call: TRBJ2-5; clone_size: few; d_call: .; cdr3_aa: CATSGAGTQETQYF; cdr3_nt: TGTGCCACCAGTGGTGCCGGGACACAAGAGACCCAGTACTTC
v_call: TRBV4-1; j_call: TRBJ1-6; clone_size: .; d_call: TRBD1; cdr3_aa: CASSPRTGYYNPPLHF; cdr3_nt: TGCGCCAGCAGCCCCAGGACAGGGTACTATAATCCACCCCTCCACTTT
v_call: TRBV6-6; j_call: TRBJ2-1; clone_size: few; d_call: .; cdr3_aa: CASRPGLTVNEQFF; cdr3_nt: TGTGCCTCGAGACCCGGGTTAACGGTCAATGAGCAGTTCTTC
v_call: TRBV6-1; j_call: TRBJ2-2; clone_size: .; d_call: .; cdr3_aa: CASSENLSTGRLFF; cdr3_nt: TGTGCCAGCAGTGAAAACTTGTCGACCGGGCGGCTGTTTTTT
v_call: TRBV12-3/TRBV12-4; j_call: TRBJ1-4; clone_size: .; d_call: TRBD1; cdr3_aa: CASGRQGASNEKLFF; cdr3_nt: TGTGCCAGCGGACGACAGGGAGCTTCTAATGAAAAACTGTTTTTT
v_call: TRBV6-1; j_call: TRBJ2-7; clone_size: .; d_call: TRBD1; cdr3_aa: CASSDRAPGGYEQYF; cdr3_nt: TGTGCCAGCAGTGATAGGGCCCCAGGGGGCTACGAGCAGTACTTC
v_call: TRBV3-1; j_call: TRBJ1-1; clone_size: .; d_call: .; cdr3_aa: CASSQGVVNTEAFF; cdr3_nt: TGTGCCAGCAGCCAAGGGGTGGTGAACACTGAAGCTTTCTTT
v_call: TRBV7-2; j_call: TRBJ2-1; clone_size: many; d_call: .; cdr3_aa: CASSLLEGVSSYNEQFF; cdr3_nt: TGTGCCAGCAGCTTATTGGAGGGGGTAAGCTCCTACAATGAGCAGTTCTTC
v_call: TRBV7-6; j_call: TRBJ1-6; clone_size: many; d_call: TRBD1; cdr3_aa: CASSLTYRGTNSPLHF; cdr3_nt: TGTGCCAGCAGCCTAACCTACAGGGGGACAAATTCACCCCTCCACTTT
v_call: TRBV5-1; j_call: TRBJ2-5; clone_size: many; d_call: .; cdr3_aa: CASSLGPTEETQYF; cdr3_nt: TGCGCCAGCAGCTTGGGACCGACCGAAGAGACCCAGTACTTC
v_call: TRBV12-3/TRBV12-4; j_call: TRBJ2-2; clone_size: once; d_call: TRBD2; cdr3_aa: CASIISGSGTGELFF; cdr3_nt: TGTGCCAGCATTATTAGCGGGAGTGGCACCGGGGAGCTGTTTTTT
v_call: TRBV7-9; j_call: TRBJ1-2; clone_size: .; d_call: .; cdr3_aa: CASSLDAGVGGYTF; cdr3_nt: TGTGCCAGCAGCTTAGATGCGGGGGTCGGAGGCTACACCTTC
v_call: TRBV19; j_call: TRBJ2-1; clone_size: few; d_call: .; cdr3_aa: CARTPTGTPNEQFF; cdr3_nt: TGTGCCAGAACCCCAACCGGGACTCCCAATGAGCAGTTCTTC
v_call: TRBV7-3; j_call: TRBJ2-1; clone_size: few; d_call: .; cdr3_aa: CASSLTIGDPEQFF; cdr3_nt: TGTGCCAGCAGCTTAACAATCGGGGATCCCGAGCAGTTCTTC
v_call: TRBV25-1; j_call: TRBJ2-1; clone_size: .; d_call: .; cdr3_aa: CASSGPGQYNEQFF; cdr3_nt: TGTGCCAGCAGTGGACCCGGACAGTACAATGAGCAGTTCTTC
v_call: TRBV7-7; j_call: TRBJ2-3; clone_size: .; d_call: .; cdr3_aa: CASSRTRGRTDTQYF; cdr3_nt: TGTGCTAGCAGCAGAACCCGGGGCAGAACAGATACGCAGTATTTT
v_call: TRBV24-1; j_call: TRBJ1-2; clone_size: few; d_call: .; cdr3_aa: CATSEYSGYGYTF; cdr3_nt: TGTGCCACCAGTGAATATAGTGGCTATGGCTACACCTTC
v_call: TRBV20-1; j_call: TRBJ2-2; clone_size: .; d_call: .; cdr3_aa: CSASLGTGELFF; cdr3_nt: TGCAGTGCTAGTCTAGGGACCGGGGAGCTGTTTTTT
v_call: TRBV12-3/TRBV12-4; j_call: TRBJ2-3; clone_size: .; d_call: TRBD2; cdr3_aa: CASTIAGGPGTDAQYF; cdr3_nt: TGTGCCAGCACCATAGCGGGAGGGCCCGGCACAGATGCGCAGTATTTT
v_call: TRBV5-5; j_call: TRBJ1-1; clone_size: .; d_call: TRBD1; cdr3_aa: CASSSEWDRANPEAFF; cdr3_nt: TGTGCCAGCAGCTCAGAATGGGACAGGGCGAACCCTGAAGCTTTCTTT
v_call: TRBV7-9; j_call: TRBJ1-2; clone_size: once; d_call: .; cdr3_aa: CASSSNQRANYGYNF; cdr3_nt: TGTGCCAGCAGCTCTAACCAGAGAGCTAACTATGGCTACAACTTC
v_call: TRBV2; j_call: TRBJ2-3; clone_size: few; d_call: TRBD2; cdr3_aa: CASSEAPSGGTTDTQYF; cdr3_nt: TGTGCCAGCAGTGAAGCGCCAAGCGGGGGGACGACAGATACGCAGTATTTT
v_call: TRBV12-3/TRBV12-4; j_call: TRBJ2-3; clone_size: .; d_call: .; cdr3_aa: CASNPVGYDDTQYF; cdr3_nt: TGTGCCAGCAACCCCGTCGGGTATGATGATACGCAGTATTTT
v_call: TRBV5-6; j_call: TRBJ1-2; clone_size: .; d_call: TRBD1; cdr3_aa: CASSLMDRGYFYTF; cdr3_nt: TGTGCCAGCAGCCTCATGGACAGGGGTTATTTCTACACCTTC
v_call: TRBV5-6; j_call: TRBJ2-3; clone_size: few; d_call: TRBD1; cdr3_aa: CASSSRTGFSSDTQYF; cdr3_nt: TGTGCCAGCAGCTCGAGGACAGGGTTTTCGTCAGATACGCAGTATTTT
v_call: TRBV2; j_call: TRBJ1-2; clone_size: .; d_call: .; cdr3_aa: CASSEGGEYGYTF; cdr3_nt: TGTGCCAGCAGTGAAGGGGGGGAATATGGCTACACCTTC
v_call: TRBV28; j_call: TRBJ1-2; clone_size: .; d_call: .; cdr3_aa: CASTPVDRLNGYTF; cdr3_nt: TGTGCCAGCACCCCCGTCGACAGGTTGAATGGCTACACCTTC
v_call: TRBV11-1; j_call: TRBJ1-5; clone_size: .; d_call: .; cdr3_aa: CASRNQGSNQPQHF; cdr3_nt: TGTGCCAGCCGCAACCAGGGGAGCAATCAGCCCCAGCATTTT